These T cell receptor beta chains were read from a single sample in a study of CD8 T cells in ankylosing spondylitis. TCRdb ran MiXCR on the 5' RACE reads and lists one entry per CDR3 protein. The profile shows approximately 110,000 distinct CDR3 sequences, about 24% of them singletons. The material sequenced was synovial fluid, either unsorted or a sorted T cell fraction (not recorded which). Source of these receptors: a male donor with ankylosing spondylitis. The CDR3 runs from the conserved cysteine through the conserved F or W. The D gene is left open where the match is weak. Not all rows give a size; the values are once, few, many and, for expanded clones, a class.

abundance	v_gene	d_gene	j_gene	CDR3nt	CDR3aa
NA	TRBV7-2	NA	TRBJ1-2	TGTGCCAGCAGCCCCGGGGGGGAGGGCTATGGCTACACCTTC	CASSPGGEGYGYTF
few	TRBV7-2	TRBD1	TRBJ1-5	TGTGCCAGCAGCCCCCGACAGGGGAATCAGCCCCAGCATTTT	CASSPRQGNQPQHF
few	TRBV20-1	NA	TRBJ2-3	TGCAGTGTTCCGGGTCGCACAGATACGCAGTATTTT	CSVPGRTDTQYF
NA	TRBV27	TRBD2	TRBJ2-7	TGTGCCAGCAGTATTAAACCGGGACTAGCGGCTCTCTACGAGCAGTACTTC	CASSIKPGLAALYEQYF
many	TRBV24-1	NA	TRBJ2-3	TGTGCCACCAGTGTCGGGACACCGCCAGATACGCAGTATTTT	CATSVGTPPDTQYF
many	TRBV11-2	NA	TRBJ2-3	TGTGCCAGCACCTCCGAGGCAGGTTCAGATACGCAGTATTTT	CASTSEAGSDTQYF
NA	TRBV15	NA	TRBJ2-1	TGTAGAATCTTGGGGGACAATGAGCAGTTCTTC	CRILGDNEQFF
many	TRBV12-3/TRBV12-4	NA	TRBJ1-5	TGTGCCAGCAGTTTAGGGGGCTTATATCAGCCCCAGCATTTT	CASSLGGLYQPQHF
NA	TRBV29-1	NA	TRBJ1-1	TGCAGCGCTGCCTTGGGGGGGGACACTGAAGCTTTCTTT	CSAALGGDTEAFF
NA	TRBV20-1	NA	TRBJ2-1	TGCAGTGCTAGAAAGGCGGGCGTACAATTGGTGAATGAGCAGTTCTTC	CSARKAGVQLVNEQFF
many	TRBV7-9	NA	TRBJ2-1	TGTGCCAGCAGCCCCGTGGGGGCCCGAAGTTTTGGCAATGAGCAGTTCTTC	CASSPVGARSFGNEQFF
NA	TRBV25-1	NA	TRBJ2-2	TGTGCCAGCAGTGAAACCCCCTCAGGGGGGAAGGCGAACACCGGGGAGCTGTTTTTT	CASSETPSGGKANTGELFF
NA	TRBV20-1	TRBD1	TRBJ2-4	TGCAGTGCCCCCGACAGGGGACGCATTCAGTACTTC	CSAPDRGRIQYF
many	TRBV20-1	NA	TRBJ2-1	TGCAGTGCAACCAGGCCCAAGGGGTCCCCCCCCTACAATGAGCAGTTCTTC	CSATRPKGSPPYNEQFF
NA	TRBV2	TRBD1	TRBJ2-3	TGTGCCAGCTCTCAGGGGGTGGGCACAGATACGCAGTATTTT	CASSQGVGTDTQYF
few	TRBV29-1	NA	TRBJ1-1	TGCAGCGTTCAAGGGAGATCGGGCACTGAAGCTTTCTTT	CSVQGRSGTEAFF
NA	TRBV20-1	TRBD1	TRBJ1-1	TGCAGTGCTAGGGGCAGGGGGCTCAGGGGTACTGAAGCTTTCTTT	CSARGRGLRGTEAFF
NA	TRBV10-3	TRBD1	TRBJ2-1	TGTGCCATCTCCAGTCCGGGACAGGGACGAAATGAGCAGTTCTTC	CAISSPGQGRNEQFF
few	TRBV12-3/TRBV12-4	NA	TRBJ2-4	TGTGCCAGCAGTTTAGGGGCGGGCAAAAACATTCAGTACTTC	CASSLGAGKNIQYF
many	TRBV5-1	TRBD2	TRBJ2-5	TGCGCCAGCAGCTTGGGACTAGCGGGAGGGTCAGAGACCCAGTACTTC	CASSLGLAGGSETQYF
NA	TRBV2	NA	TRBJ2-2	TGTGCCAGCAGTGAAACCAGGGGCTCCACCGGGGAGCTGTTTTTT	CASSETRGSTGELFF
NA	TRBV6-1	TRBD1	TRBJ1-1	TGTGCCAGCAGTGGGCCGACAGGGGAAGGAACTGAAGCTTTCTTT	CASSGPTGEGTEAFF
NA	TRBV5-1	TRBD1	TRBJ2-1	TGCGCCAGCAGCTTCGACAGGGGTCTATACAATGAGCAGTTCTTC	CASSFDRGLYNEQFF
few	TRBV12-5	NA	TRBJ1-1	TGTGCTAGTGCGCCCTTCCCCGGGAGTGAAGCTTTCTTT	CASAPFPGSEAFF
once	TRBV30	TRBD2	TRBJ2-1	TGTGCCTGGAGTGTTGGGACTAACTACAATGAGCAGTTCTTC	CAWSVGTNYNEQFF
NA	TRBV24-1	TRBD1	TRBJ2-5	TGTGCCACCAGCCGCAGGGGGAGACAAGAGACCCAGTACTTC	CATSRRGRQETQYF
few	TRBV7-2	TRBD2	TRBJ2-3	TGTGCCAGCAGCTTGGGACTAGCCACAGATACGCAGTATTTT	CASSLGLATDTQYF
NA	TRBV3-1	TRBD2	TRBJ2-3	TGTGCCAGCAGCCCCAACCTTGGCGGGAGTCATACGCAGTATTTT	CASSPNLGGSHTQYF
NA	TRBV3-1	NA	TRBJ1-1	TGTGCCAGCAGCCATCTCCGAAGGGAAAGTGAAGCTTTCTTT	CASSHLRRESEAFF
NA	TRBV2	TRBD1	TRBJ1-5	TGTGCCAGCAGATTTGGGACAGGGGGCAATCAGCCCCAGCATTTT	CASRFGTGGNQPQHF
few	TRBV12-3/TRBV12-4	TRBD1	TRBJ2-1	TGTGCCAGCAGGACAGGGTCTTCCTACAATGAGCAGTTCTTC	CASRTGSSYNEQFF
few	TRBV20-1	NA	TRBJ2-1	TGCAGTGCGGAAAAGGGGGGAATTGGTGAGCAGTTCTTC	CSAEKGGIGEQFF
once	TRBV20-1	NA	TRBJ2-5	TGCAGTGCTAGCGACCCTTCGGGGGAGACCCAGTACTTC	CSASDPSGETQYF
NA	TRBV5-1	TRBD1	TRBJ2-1	TGCGCCAGCAGCGTACTCTCCGACAGGGCCCAGTTCTTC	CASSVLSDRAQFF
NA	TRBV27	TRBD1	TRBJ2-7	TGTGCCTCCTGGGACAGCTCCTACGAGCAGTACTTC	CASWDSSYEQYF
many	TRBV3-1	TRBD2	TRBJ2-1	TGTGCCAGCAGCCAATTGACTAGCGGTAACAATGAGCAGTTCTTC	CASSQLTSGNNEQFF
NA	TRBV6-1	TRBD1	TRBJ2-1	TGTGCCAGCTCATTCGGGACAGGGCACTCCAATGAGCAGTTCTTC	CASSFGTGHSNEQFF
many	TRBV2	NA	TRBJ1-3	TGTGCCGGTCGGAGGGATGGAAACACCATATATTTT	CAGRRDGNTIYF
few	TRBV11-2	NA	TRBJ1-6	TGTGCCAGCAGCTTAGCGACTGGTTCACCCCTCCACTTT	CASSLATGSPLHF
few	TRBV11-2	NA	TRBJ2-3	TGTGCTAGCAGCTTAGGTTTTAGCACAGATACGCAGTATTTT	CASSLGFSTDTQYF
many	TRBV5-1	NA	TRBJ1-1	TGCGCCAGCAGCTTGGCACCCTCTAACATGAACACTGAAGCTTTCTTT	CASSLAPSNMNTEAFF
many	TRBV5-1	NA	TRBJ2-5	TGCGCCAGCAGCTTGGGGGGAGGAGCGACCCAGTACTTC	CASSLGGGATQYF
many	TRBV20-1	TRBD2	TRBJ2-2	TGCAGTGCTAGTCGACTAGCGGGAGTTCCCGGGGAGCTGTTTTTT	CSASRLAGVPGELFF
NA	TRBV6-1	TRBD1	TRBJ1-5	TGTGCCAGCAGGGGACAGGGGCTGGGCAATCAGCCCCAGCATTTT	CASRGQGLGNQPQHF
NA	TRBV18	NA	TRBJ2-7	TGTGCCAGCTCCCCAGGGGTCGGAAACTACGAGCAGTACTTC	CASSPGVGNYEQYF
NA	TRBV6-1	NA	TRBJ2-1	TGTGCCAGTACTGGGACCTACAATGAGCAGTTCTTC	CASTGTYNEQFF
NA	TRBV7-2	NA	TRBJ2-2	TGTGCCAGCAGCTTAGGGCTCCACACCGGGGAGCTGTTTTTT	CASSLGLHTGELFF
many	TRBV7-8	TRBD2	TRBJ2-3	TGTGCCAGCAGCCTATCTAGCGGGAGTCGATATACGCAGTATTTT	CASSLSSGSRYTQYF
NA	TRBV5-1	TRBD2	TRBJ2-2	TGCGCCAGCAGCTTGAGAACTAGCGGGAGGAACGGGGAGCTGTTTTTT	CASSLRTSGRNGELFF
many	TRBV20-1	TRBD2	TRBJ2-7	TGCAGTGCTAAACGACTAGCGGGAGGGCTCTGGGAGCAGTACTTC	CSAKRLAGGLWEQYF
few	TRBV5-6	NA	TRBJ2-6	TGTGCCAGCAGCTTGTACGACTCTGGGGCCAACGTCCTGACTTTC	CASSLYDSGANVLTF
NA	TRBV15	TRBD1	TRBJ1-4	TGTGCCACCAGCTCACCGACAGGGGCCGTTGAGAAACTGTTTTTT	CATSSPTGAVEKLFF
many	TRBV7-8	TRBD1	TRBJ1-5	TGTGCCAGCAGCCCACGTCCCGGGACAGGGAGAGATCAGCCCCAGCATTTT	CASSPRPGTGRDQPQHF
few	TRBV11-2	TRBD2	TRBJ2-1	TGTGCCAGCAGCGCTTCTAGCGGGAGAGGGTCCTACAATGAGCAGTTCTTC	CASSASSGRGSYNEQFF
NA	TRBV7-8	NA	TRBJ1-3	TGTGCCAGCAGCTTACCCCTCGGAAACACCATATATTTT	CASSLPLGNTIYF
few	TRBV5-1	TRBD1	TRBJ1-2	TGCGCCAGCAGCAACGGACAGGGGAGAGAAGGCTACACCTTC	CASSNGQGREGYTF
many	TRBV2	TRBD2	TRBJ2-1	TGTGCCAGCCGGACTAGCGGGAGGGCCTATGAGCAGTTCTTC	CASRTSGRAYEQFF
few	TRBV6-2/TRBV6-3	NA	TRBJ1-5	TGTGCCAGCAGTACCATCGACCGGGCTAGCAATCAGCCCCAGCATTTT	CASSTIDRASNQPQHF
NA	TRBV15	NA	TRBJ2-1	TGTGCCACCAGCATCGACCCCTGGGGGGCCTCCTACAATGAGCAGTTCTTC	CATSIDPWGASYNEQFF
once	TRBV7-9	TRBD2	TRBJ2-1	TGTGCCAGCAGCTTAATCGGGCGGGAGGGCCGAGGTGAGCAGTTCTTC	CASSLIGREGRGEQFF